The clone carrying this T cell receptor (beta chain) was counted between two and nine times. The same CDR3 arises from other DNA sequences in this sample as well. This CDR3 has 17 residues. The V gene lost 4 bases and the J gene lost 0 bases, with 13 bases spanning the gap. Germline loops: CDR1 LGHNA, CDR2 YSLEER. Every bit of the isolated RNA underwent reverse transcription, so sequencing read expressed TCRB transcripts. Some clones are missing from TCRdb's copy, which holds only in-frame ones; the method was immunoSEQ multiplex PCR. The profile covers about 320,000 clones, with 12% to 15% appearing a single time and approximately 6.7% taken by the ten largest. The data originate from a study of beta chain features in type 1 diabetes.

This TCR came from a man aged 30-40 years in good health. Sequencing was carried out using central memory CD4+ T cells from blood. This sequence joins TRBV4-3 and TRBJ2-6; the D is unclear. The CDR3 loop reads CASSPRDRDSGANVLTF. In DNA, the CDR3 is TGCGCCAGCAGCCCTCGTGATAGAGACTCTGGGGCCAACGTCCTGACTTTC.